Presented here are 23 T cell receptor beta chains from one specimen sequenced in a study of T cell responses to AZD1222 COVID-19 vaccine. Clones were sequenced by immunoSEQ multiplex PCR, and TCRdb holds only the in-frame ones, with some missing. The table has 150,000 or so clones, roughly nine tenths seen once. The specimen was peripheral blood, collected 28 days after the second AZD1222 dose. The receptors stem from an adult who received the AZD1222 COVID-19 vaccine.

The rearrangement uses TRBV6-5 and TRBJ2-7; the D gene is possibly TRBD1 (5 bases). The V gene's germline CDR1 is MNHEY and CDR2 SVGAGI. The CDR3 totals 15 residues. The V end was cut by 6 bases, the J end by 2 bases, with 17 bases between. CDR3 DNA: TGTGCCAGCAGCCTCCATTCGACAGAGACCTACGAGCAGTACTTC. It encodes CASSLHSTETYEQYF.

J is TRBJ1-2 and V is TRBV6-5, with a tentative D call TRBD1 (5 bases). Germline V CDR1 and CDR2: MNHEY, SVGAGI. Trimming stripped 6 bases from V and 8 bases from J, with 19 bases between. This CDR3 has 14 residues. CDR3 region: CASSLLRDLRGYTF. As DNA, the CDR3 is TGTGCCAGCAGCCTGCTCCGGGACCTGCGGGGCTACACCTTC.

The J gene is TRBJ2-2, the V gene TRBV3-1 (or the pseudogene TRBV3-2); D tentatively fits TRBD1 or TRBD2 (6 bases each). Trimming took off 2 bases at V and 6 bases at J, with 16 bases between the two ends. From germline, CDR1 is LGHDT and CDR2 YNNKEL (reference sequence). This CDR3 region has 16 residues. The CDR3 DNA reads as TGTGCCAGCAGCCAACCCGTGGGGGGCTGGGCCGGGGAGCTGTTTTTT. As protein: CASSQPVGGWAGELFF.

The rearrangement links TRBV30 to TRBJ1-1, with D uncertain. The germline V gene has CDR1 GTSNPN and CDR2 SVGIG (reference sequence). Trimming removed 0 bases from V and 11 bases from J, with 10 bases in between. The CDR3 is 11 amino acids. The CDR3 DNA follows: TGTGCCTGGAGTGTACAGCATGCGGCTTTCTTT. Amino acid sequence: CAWSVQHAAFF. Full variable domain (outside the CDR3, taken from reference TRBV30 and TRBJ1-1): SQTIHQWPATLVQPVGSPLSLECTVEGTSNPNLYWYRQAAGRGLQLLFYSVGIGQISSEVPQNLSASRPQDRQFILSSKKLLLSDSGFYLCAWSVQHAAFFGQGTRLTVV.

The J gene is TRBJ1-6, the V gene TRBV18, with D possibly being TRBD1 (6 bases). The CDR3 length is 15 residues. CDR1 and CDR2 from the germline V gene are KGHSH and LQKENI. Trimming took 6 bases from V and 9 from J, leaving 18 bases between them. The CDR3 region has the DNA TGTGCCAGCTCGCCTGGGGGCAGGGGTTTTTCACCCCTCCACTTT. Protein: CASSPGGRGFSPLHF.

The chain combines TRBV3-1 (or the pseudogene TRBV3-2) with TRBJ2-3, with 9 bases aligning to TRBD2. Germline trimming cut 3 bases from V and 9 bases from J; bases unmatched to any gene: 7. The CDR3 has 14 amino acids. CDR1 and CDR2 (germline): LGHDT, YNNKEL (reference sequence). The CDR3 sequence is CASSQVAGDVTQYF. The CDR3 bases are TGTGCCAGCAGCCAGGTAGCGGGGGACGTCACGCAGTATTTT.

CDR3 amino acids: CASSLVGGGGTEAFF. Written as DNA, the CDR3 is TGTGCCAGCAGCTTAGTCGGGGGGGGAGGAACTGAAGCTTTCTTT. The J gene is TRBJ1-1, the V gene TRBV7-2; possible D gene TRBD1, 5 bases. The CDR3 is 15 residues long. Germline values: CDR1 SGHTA, CDR2 FQGNSA. V was pared by 1 base and J by 5 bases, with 14 bases between.

The chain employs TRBV3-1 (or the pseudogene TRBV3-2) and TRBJ1-5; D not resolved. This CDR3 region has 15 residues. V was clipped by 3 bases and J by 4 bases, with 13 bases between them. Germline values: CDR1 LGHDT, CDR2 YNNKEL (reference sequence). The CDR3 coding sequence is TGTGCCAGCAGCCAGGATTTCCAGAGAAATCAGCCCCAGCATTTT. Amino acid sequence: CASSQDFQRNQPQHF.

V is TRBV6-5 and J is TRBJ2-5; 7 nucleotides align to TRBD1. The CDR3 length is 14 residues. The germline gives CDR1 MNHEY, CDR2 SVGAGI. Trimming removed 6 bases from V and 1 base from J; junction bases left unmatched: 5. The CDR3: CASSPTGSQETQYF. CDR3 in DNA: TGTGCCAGCAGCCCGACAGGGTCCCAAGAGACCCAGTACTTC.

This chain connects TRBV7-2 to TRBJ1-2; 8 bases are a match to TRBD1. The germline CDR1 and CDR2 sequences are SGHTA and FQGNSA. CDR3 length: 17 amino acids. V lost 5 bases, J lost 1 base, and 12 bases stayed unmatched. This chain's CDR3 is CASSPRRQGWGNYGYTF. The CDR3 bases are TGTGCCAGCAGCCCTAGGCGACAGGGGTGGGGTAACTATGGCTACACCTTC.

The V gene is TRBV7-8, the J gene TRBJ2-3, with D possibly TRBD1 on 6 matching bases. V was pared by 2 bases and J by 6 bases, with 15 bases between. The CDR3 contains 15 residues. Germline V CDR1 and CDR2: SGHVS, FQNEAQ. The chain's CDR3 is CASSLLYRERDTQYF. CDR3 in DNA: TGTGCCAGCAGCTTACTATACAGGGAGCGGGATACGCAGTATTTT.

This clone was detected only once. The gene calls are TRBV6-2 or TRBV6-3 and TRBJ2-1; 11 bases fit TRBD2. Germline trimming cut 5 bases from V and 13 bases from J; bases unmatched to any gene: 7. The V gene's germline CDR1 is MNHEY and CDR2 SVGEGT. This CDR3 comprises 13 residues. Written as DNA, the CDR3 is TGTGCCAGCAGTCCCAACCTAGCGGGAGGTCAGTTCTTC. This gives the protein CASSPNLAGGQFF.

The chain uses TRBV24-1 and TRBJ1-4; D remains ambiguous. The V end lost 9 bases, the J end lost 4 bases, and 17 bases lay between the germline ends. Germline-derived CDR1 and CDR2 are KGHDR and SFDVKD. The CDR3 length is 15 residues. CDR3 in DNA: TGTGCCACCCCCCTACCGGTGGGTGATAATGAAAAACTGTTTTTT. Its translation: CATPLPVGDNEKLFF.

This sequence joins TRBV13 and TRBJ1-1; possibly TRBD1 for D (6 bases). Trimming cost V 1 base and J 5 bases, with 17 bases left between them. The CDR3 length is 16 residues. The germline gives CDR1 PRHDT, CDR2 FYEKMQ (reference sequence). The CDR3 DNA sequence: TGTGCCAGCAGCTTAGAAGAATGGGGACAACCAACTGAAGCTTTCTTT. Translating it yields CASSLEEWGQPTEAFF.

This rearrangement joins TRBV6-5 to TRBJ1-5; 11 bases align to TRBD1. Germline V gives CDR1 MNHEY, CDR2 SVGAGI. The CDR3 consists of 15 residues. V gave up 6 bases and J gave up 4 bases; unmatched junction bases: 5. The DNA of the CDR3 is TGTGCCAGCAGGGGACAGGGGGAGGAGAATCAGCCCCAGCATTTT. Translated, it gives CASRGQGEENQPQHF.

The chain recombines TRBV7-9 with TRBJ2-7; 12 bases map to TRBD2. The V gene's germline CDR1 is SEHNR and CDR2 FQNEAQ (reference sequence). The J segment lost 7 bases and the V segment lost 4 bases, leaving 11 bases of the junction unmatched. CDR3 length: 16 amino acids. In DNA, the CDR3 is TGTGCCAGCAGCTCCCTACTAGCGGGAGGTCCGAAGGAGCAGTACTTC. Translating gives CASSSLLAGGPKEQYF.

Here the CDR3 DNA reads TGTGCCAGCAGCTCTCAGGGGGCTAACGGCTACACCTTC. This gives the protein CASSSQGANGYTF. V and J are TRBV5-6 and TRBJ1-2; TRBD1 agrees at 8 bases. The trim removed 3 bases at V and 8 bases at J, leaving 6 bases unmatched. The germline gives CDR1 SGHDT, CDR2 YYEEEE. CDR3 length equals 13 residues.

The chain is built from TRBV29-1 and TRBJ1-4, with D possibly being TRBD1 (5 bases). This CDR3 is built from 14 residues. The germline CDR1 and CDR2 sequences are SQVTM and ANQGSEA. Trimming took 5 bases from V and 8 from J, leaving 18 bases between them. CDR3 region: CSVPAGVSTEKLFF. As DNA, the CDR3 is TGCAGCGTTCCCGCGGGGGTCTCTACCGAAAAACTGTTTTTT.

CDR3 residues: CASSPRAGQTDYEQYF. The CDR3 region has the DNA TGTGCCAGCAGTCCGCGGGCGGGACAGACAGATTACGAGCAGTACTTC. The genes are TRBV28 and TRBJ2-7, with D possibly TRBD1 on 7 matching bases. The CDR3 is 16 residues long. V was pared by 5 bases and J by 4 bases, with 21 bases between. The V gene's germline CDR1 is MDHEN and CDR2 SYDVKM.

This chain joins TRBV24-1 and TRBJ2-7; the match to TRBD2 covers 13 bases. This CDR3 is built from 17 residues. V lost 4 bases and J lost 3; bases outside the gene matches: 8. From germline, CDR1 is KGHDR and CDR2 SFDVKD. The CDR3 DNA reads as TGTGCCACCAGTGACTCCGGGACTAGCGGGGCCCTCTACGAGCAGTACTTC. Translation: CATSDSGTSGALYEQYF.

This clone was picked up a small number of times. The chain uses TRBV10-3 and TRBJ2-1; TRBD2 matches 8 bases. After removal of 0 bases from V and 8 bases from J, the junction contained 6 bases not matched to a gene. Germline assignment: CDR1 ENHRY and CDR2 SYGVKD. This CDR3 comprises 15 residues. Here the CDR3 reads CAISESRGAIDEQFF. The DNA for the CDR3 is TGTGCCATCAGTGAGTCGCGGGGGGCCATCGATGAGCAGTTCTTC.

The chain joins TRBV13 to TRBJ2-3; unclear D gene. Trimming pared 0 bases from V and 2 bases from J, leaving 15 bases between. The CDR3 has 17 amino acids. Germline-derived CDR1 and CDR2 are PRHDT and FYEKMQ (reference sequence). This CDR3 is CASSLGPGGALTDTQYF. CDR3 coding DNA: TGTGCCAGCAGCTTAGGCCCCGGCGGAGCTCTCACAGATACGCAGTATTTT.

The genes are TRBV11-2 and TRBJ1-6; TRBD1 aligns across 8 bases. The CDR3 covers 17 residues. V lost 2 bases to trimming and J lost 4 bases; unmatched junction nucleotides: 7. Germline loops: CDR1 SGHAT, CDR2 FQNNGV. The chain's CDR3 is CASSLKQGVSYNSPLHF. CDR3 nucleotides: TGTGCCAGCAGCTTAAAACAGGGGGTCTCTTATAATTCACCCCTCCACTTT. The full variable domain, rest sourced from reference TRBV11-2 and TRBJ1-6, is EAGVAQSPRYKIIEKRQSVAFWCNPISGHATLYWYQQILGQGPKLLIQFQNNGVVDDSQLPKDRFSAERLKGVDSTLKIQPAKLEDSAVYLCASSLKQGVSYNSPLHFGNGTRLTVT.